These T cell receptor beta chains were read from a single sample in a study of blood T cell repertoires in COVID-19. The table came from immunoSEQ multiplex PCR; TCRdb's copy has only in-frame clones and leaves some out. Of some 130,000 clones listed, around 80% are singletons. Sequencing input: peripheral blood. The receptor source for this set is a man between 70 and 80 years old with acute or convalescent COVID-19. CDR3s leave out the opening cysteine and the closing phenylalanine or tryptophan. The order of the fields is clone size, J gene, CDR3 length, V gene, CDR3 protein. Clone sizes are given selectively: once, few, many, or a class where the clone is expanded.

.,TRBJ2-7,14,TRBV7-9,ASRSTGKGQPYEQY
.,TRBJ1-2,15,TRBV11-2,ASSLGFMEVKPNGYT
.,TRBJ1-2,13,TRBV5-1,ASSPAGGANYGYT
.,TRBJ2-6,16,TRBV28,ASSLFGQGSSGANVLT
.,TRBJ2-1,12,TRBV9,ASSVAGGRDEQF
few,TRBJ2-5,17,TRBV3-1/TRBV3-2,ASSNGGLSGRQTEKTQY
few,TRBJ2-7,13,TRBV28,ASSSLRTGVHEQY
.,TRBJ1-1,14,TRBV6-6,ASSYSLTAGDTEAF
once,TRBJ2-1,12,TRBV6-5,ASSTGTGGDEQF
.,TRBJ1-2,14,TRBV27,ASSQFEGDRDRGYT
.,TRBJ1-3,13,TRBV3-1/TRBV3-2,ASSHTDSSGNTIY
few,TRBJ2-3,13,TRBV4-2,ASSLSGGYTDTQY
once,TRBJ1-1,16,TRBV5-4,ASSRGPIRLGAYTEAF
once,TRBJ1-5,12,TRBV2,ASSVEGIGQPQH
.,TRBJ1-3,13,TRBV6-6,ASSSTGGIGNTIY
.,TRBJ1-1,13,TRBV19,ASSRPTGGRTEAF
.,TRBJ2-1,12,TRBV2,AGRAGGVYNEQF
.,TRBJ2-5,12,TRBV7-8,ASSLGGFQETQY
.,TRBJ2-7,11,TRBV7-2,ASSLDQLAPQY
.,TRBJ1-2,14,TRBV5-4,ASSLTGQGASSGYT
.,TRBJ1-6,14,TRBV14,ASNPERAVYNSPLH
.,TRBJ2-7,13,TRBV28,ASSSPSGGEYEQY
.,TRBJ2-2,12,TRBV6-5,ASSPGGATGELF
.,TRBJ2-1,13,TRBV7-8,ASSLLNGGYNEQF
.,TRBJ2-5,11,TRBV9,ASSVDLGETQY
few,TRBJ2-1,12,TRBV24-1,ATSLGGGDNEQF
once,TRBJ2-3,11,TRBV7-9,ASSLDASSTQY
once,TRBJ2-4,14,TRBV3-1/TRBV3-2,ASSPQGYGDKNIQY
.,TRBJ2-3,20,TRBV7-8,ASSQGTSGGLLVVPGTDTQY
once,TRBJ2-2,13,TRBV5-1,ASSPSGKNTGELF
.,TRBJ1-1,13,TRBV25-1,ASSPRQGANTEAF
.,TRBJ2-3,13,TRBV5-6,ASSFLQGGGDTQY
.,TRBJ1-1,10,TRBV5-8,ASSRDRLEAF
.,TRBJ1-3,13,TRBV7-8,ASSRDSTSGGTIY
.,TRBJ2-3,13,TRBV2,ASSVGGSSLDTQY
.,TRBJ1-1,10,TRBV29-1,SARGTGTEAF
.,TRBJ2-6,13,TRBV5-4,ASSGAGAGANVLT
.,TRBJ2-3,12,TRBV7-6,ASSQRVQADTQY
.,TRBJ2-1,12,TRBV19,ATKRRSSYNEQF
.,TRBJ1-1,12,TRBV3-1/TRBV3-2,ASSQHQVKAEAF
few,TRBJ1-3,13,TRBV7-9,ASSLEQGRGNTIY
.,TRBJ2-1,12,TRBV19,ASSMQATYNEQF
.,TRBJ1-3,13,TRBV6-1,ASSEAGSGGNTIY
.,TRBJ2-3,15,TRBV5-4,ASNIKTSGANTDTQY
.,TRBJ1-5,13,TRBV5-8,ASSLVSGAYQPQH
once,TRBJ2-3,15,TRBV30,AWSPTRPAVSTDTQY
.,TRBJ1-2,11,TRBV28,ASRLQGQYGYT
.,TRBJ1-3,13,TRBV2,ASSWDRYSGNTIY
few,TRBJ2-2,12,TRBV5-1,ASSFTGEIGELF
.,TRBJ2-3,13,TRBV7-9,ASSSLAFRTDTQY
.,TRBJ2-1,9,TRBV20-1,SASKRNEQF